Below are 6 T cell receptor beta chains sequenced from a single sample in a study of T cell repertoires in cytomegalovirus infection. For these TCRs, the target antigens are not known. MiXCR, run by TCRdb on the reads, gives a single entry per CDR3 protein. This table holds roughly 920,000 distinct CDR3 sequences, less than 40% found once. The starting material was cultured CD8+ T cells from PBMCs, obtained from culture after CMV antigen stimulation. The source is a human donor in good health (CMV status not recorded). Some clones in this sample may be carry-over from other donors' samples.

The chain joins TRBV7-3 to TRBJ1-1; perhaps TRBD1 as D (5 bases). CDR1 and CDR2 (germline): SGHTA, FQGTGA. V was cut by 4 bases and J by 0 bases, with 12 bases left in between. This CDR3 comprises 15 residues. The CDR3 DNA reads as TGTGCCAGCAGCTCTATGGGGGGAATGAACACTGAAGCTTTCTTT. Translating gives CASSSMGGMNTEAFF.

The chain recombines TRBV6-6 with TRBJ1-1; D ambiguous. V shed 5 bases and J shed 5 bases, with 18 bases lying between them. The CDR3 spans 15 residues. Germline loops: CDR1 MNHNY, CDR2 SVGAGI (reference sequence). Here the CDR3 reads CASSASVGKGTEAFF. As DNA, the CDR3 is TGTGCCAGCAGTGCCTCAGTGGGGAAGGGTACTGAAGCTTTCTTT.

This clonotype was observed a handful of times. V gene TRBV7-9 combines with J gene TRBJ1-1; D remains ambiguous. The V and J ends lost 3 bases and 12 bases respectively, with 8 bases between them. Germline V CDR1 and CDR2: SEHNR, FQNEAQ (reference sequence). This CDR3 has 10 amino acids. CDR3 DNA: TGTGCCAGCAGCTTCGGCGAGACTTTCTTT. Amino acid sequence: CASSFGETFF. Supplemented by reference TRBV7-9 and TRBJ1-1, the full variable domain reads DTGVSQNPRHKITKRGQNVTFRCDPISEHNRLYWYRQTLGQGPEFLTYFQNEAQLEKSRLLSDRFSAERPKGSFSTLEIQRTEQGDSAMYLCASSFGETFFGQGTRLTVV.

This clonotype was seen a handful of times. One end of the junction varies from germline; a read error may be responsible. This sequence joins TRBV7-7 and TRBJ2-1, with 7 bases that match TRBD1. Germline V lookup: CDR1 SSHAT, CDR2 FNYEAQ (reference sequence). The CDR3 contains 15 residues. Here the CDR3 DNA reads TGTGCTAGCAGCTCCGGGACAGATCTATACAATGAGCAGTTCTTC. This translates into CASSSGTDLYNEQFF.

The chain is built from TRBV20-1 and TRBJ2-1; 11 nucleotides match TRBD1. The junction had 21 bases not matched to a gene; V was cut back by 6 bases and J by 5 bases. The CDR3 contains 19 residues. CDR1 is DFQATT and CDR2 is SNEGSKA in the germline V gene (reference sequence). This chain's CDR3 is CSAPGLGQGDTWTHNEQFF. CDR3 DNA: TGCAGTGCCCCCGGATTGGGACAGGGGGACACATGGACACACAATGAGCAGTTCTTC.

The chain couples TRBV7-9 to TRBJ1-4; D is undetermined. Per germline, CDR1 SEHNR and CDR2 FQNEAQ (reference sequence). V gave up 7 bases and J gave up 7 bases, with 16 bases separating them. This CDR3 region has 14 residues. CDR3 in amino acids: CASTPRVGGEKLFF. CDR3 sequence (DNA): TGTGCCAGCACCCCAAGGGTAGGAGGTGAAAAACTGTTTTTT.